This T cell receptor (beta chain) was sequenced in a study of T cells in Graves' hyperthyroidism and ophthalmopathy. As regards this clonotype: Antigen specificity is unknown.

Study-wide points: Patients with ophthalmopathy were separated from those with stable hyperthyroidism by a 13 V-J model.

Together with thyroid ultrasound, orbital computed tomography, serum thyroxine and TRAb, clinical symptoms were used for diagnoses. PBMCs came from 10 ml fresh peripheral blood. Authors of the study amplified TCR beta CDR3 regions from RNA transcripts. The HTBI primer set was used in a first-round RT-PCR of the TCR CDR3. MiXCR, run by TCRdb on the multiplex PCR reads, gives a single entry per CDR3 protein. Counted here are hundreds of thousands of distinct CDR3 sequences, approximately 25% occurring once; the ten biggest clones make up roughly 12%. With 3 bases removed from V and 4 bases from J, the gap between germline ends came to 12 bases. CDR3 length equals 14 residues.

The clonotype originates from a woman between 25 and 40 years old with Graves' ophthalmopathy. This chain uses TRBV12-3 or TRBV12-4 with TRBJ1-2; D is perhaps TRBD1 (6 bases). The sample taken for sequencing was blood. This chain's CDR3 is CASSFSGGGYGYTF. The CDR3 DNA sequence: TGTGCCAGCAGTTTTTCGGGGGGCGGCTATGGCTACACCTTC.